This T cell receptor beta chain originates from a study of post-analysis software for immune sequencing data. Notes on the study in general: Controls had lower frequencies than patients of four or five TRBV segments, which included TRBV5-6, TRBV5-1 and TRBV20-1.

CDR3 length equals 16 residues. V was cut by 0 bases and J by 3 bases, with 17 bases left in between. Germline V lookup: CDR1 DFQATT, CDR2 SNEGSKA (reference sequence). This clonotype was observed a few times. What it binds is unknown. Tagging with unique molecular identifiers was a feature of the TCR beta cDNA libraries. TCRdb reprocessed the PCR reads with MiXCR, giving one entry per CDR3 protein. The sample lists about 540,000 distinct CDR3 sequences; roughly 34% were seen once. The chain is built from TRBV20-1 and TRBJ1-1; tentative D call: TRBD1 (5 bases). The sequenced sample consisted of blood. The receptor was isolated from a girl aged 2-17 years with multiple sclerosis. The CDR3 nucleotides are TGCAGTGCTAGAGAACCCCCGACAGCTCTGGACACTGAAGCTTTCTTT. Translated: CSAREPPTALDTEAFF.